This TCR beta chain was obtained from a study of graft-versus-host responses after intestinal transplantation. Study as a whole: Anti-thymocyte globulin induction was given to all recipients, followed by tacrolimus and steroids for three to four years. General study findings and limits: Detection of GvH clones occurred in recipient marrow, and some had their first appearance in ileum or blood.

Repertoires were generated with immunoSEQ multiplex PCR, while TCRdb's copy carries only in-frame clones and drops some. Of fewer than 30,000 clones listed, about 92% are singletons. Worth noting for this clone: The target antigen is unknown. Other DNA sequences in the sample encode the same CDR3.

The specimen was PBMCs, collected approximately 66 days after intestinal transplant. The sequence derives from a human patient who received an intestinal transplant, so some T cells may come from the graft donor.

The DNA of the CDR3 is TGTGCCAGCAGCTTCAGGGGTGGCTCACCCCTCCACTTT. It encodes CASSFRGGSPLHF. The chain recombines TRBV28 with TRBJ1-6, with D possibly matching TRBD1 (6 bases). This CDR3 is built from 13 residues. The V and J ends lost 6 bases and 10 bases respectively, with 13 bases between them. CDR1 is MDHEN and CDR2 is SYDVKM in the germline V gene.